This TCR beta chain was documented in a study of T-cell reconstitution after alpha-beta-depleted transplantation in children (dated by TCRdb to 2016 to 2018). Some background on the complete study: Using TCR repertoire profiling, the study followed T-cell immune reconstitution in a quantitative way in children after TCRalphabeta/CD19-depleted allogeneic hematopoietic cell transplantation.

Library generation was performed with PCR. Instrument used: Illumina HiSeq 2500. Molecular barcoding was employed in the preparation of TCR libraries, with unique molecular identifiers being used to normalize TCRbeta repertoire quantification. Using fastp at Q25 and MiXCR, TCRdb reprocessed the public reads and kept productive beta chains. Every CDR3 protein is listed once, alongside the most common genes and DNA of its rows. This sample is represented by 500,000 or so distinct CDR3 sequences; approximately 32% of them were singletons. Approximately 2.3% of the sample lies in the top ten. A note on this clonotype: The target of this receptor is not known. Nothing much larger sits one base from this clone, and base qualities are not available.

From its cysteine to its phenylalanine, the CDR3 spans 14 amino acids. Kept here is only the CDR3 DNA, which spans 42 bases and is read in frame from base 1. The germline V gene sets CDR1 to ENHRY and CDR2 to SYGVKD. V was cut back by 4 bases and J by 4 bases, leaving a gap of 11 bases between them. The V and J segments used are TRBV10-3 and TRBJ1-5, with the D gene uncertain. Sequences were derived from PBMCs from the stem cell graft donor, sampled from the stem cell graft. The sequence derives from a human donor who donated a stem cell graft to a child with aplastic anemia. The bases are TGTGCCATCAGTGGGAGGCAGGAGAATCAGCCCCAGCATTTT. Its translation is CAISGRQENQPQHF.